The rows below give T cell receptor beta chains drawn from one sample of a study of shared clonotypes between healthy human individuals. TCRdb's copy holds only in-frame clones and misses some; the assay was immunoSEQ multiplex PCR. The profile shows more than 2 million clones, 90% to 95% of them singletons. Sequencing was done on a sample of naive CD4+ T cells sorted from blood. These receptors all stem from a man aged 18 to 35 in good health. Both conserved end residues are part of each CDR3. The D gene is left open where the match is weak. A row's size may be missing; if present it is once, few, many or a size class.

>-|TRBJ2-7|-|TRBV27
TGTGCCAGCAGTAAACCCTTCCAGGGTGGACGCTACAACTACGAGCAGTACTTC
CASSKPFQGGRYNYEQYF
>-|TRBJ2-6|-|TRBV13
TGTGCCAGCAGCGGCCGGTGGGGGCTTATGTCTGGGGCCAACGTCCTGACTTTC
CASSGRWGLMSGANVLTF
>-|TRBJ2-3|-|TRBV5-4
TGTGCCAGCAGCTTGGGCGCCAGGGCAACAGATACGCAGTATTTT
CASSLGARATDTQYF
>-|TRBJ2-5|-|TRBV11-1
TGTGCCAGCAGCTTATCCTCGGCCACGGGGCTAGGAGGGACCCAGTACTTC
CASSLSSATGLGGTQYF
>-|TRBJ1-3|-|TRBV10-3
TGTGCCATCAGTGAGGACCCTCCCGGGGCAGGCCGAGGGGGAAACACCATATATTTT
CAISEDPPGAGRGGNTIYF
>TRBD1|TRBJ1-2|-|TRBV11-2
TGTGCCAGCAGCTTAGATGCAACAGGGGGTGGCAAAAGCTACACCTTC
CASSLDATGGGKSYTF
>-|TRBJ2-5|-|TRBV5-1
TGCGCCAGCAGCTGGGACCCTACTCCGGCAGAGACCCAGTACTTC
CASSWDPTPAETQYF
>-|TRBJ2-7|-|TRBV11-2
TGTGCCAGCAGCATGCAGGGGGGGCTCTCCTACGAGCAGTACTTC
CASSMQGGLSYEQYF
>TRBD1|TRBJ2-7|-|TRBV11-1
TGTGCCAGCAGCTTACAGGGGGCAGGCTACGAGCAGTACTTC
CASSLQGAGYEQYF
>-|TRBJ1-1|once|TRBV7-8
TGTGCCAGCAGCTTAGCGGTTGGGGTGAGGGCTGAAGCTTTCTTT
CASSLAVGVRAEAFF